The source of this TCR beta chain is a study of blood T cells in healthy people across ages. In regard to this clonotype: The junction departs from the called germline gene at one end, perhaps through a read error.

The CDR3 has 16 amino acids. CDR1 is SGDLS, CDR2 YYNGEE, per germline. For every donor, a draw yielded around 9.4 milliliters of peripheral blood. Together with a sample-barcoded 5' primer, a J-beta primer mix was included in a second PCR lasting about 7 to 11 cycles. All samples yielded 2.5 million or more CDR3-containing paired-end reads. TCRdb redid the calling of the 5' RACE reads with MiXCR, one entry per CDR3 protein. Altogether approximately 680,000 distinct CDR3 sequences are present, around 32% being singletons, with the ten largest covering 15%. The gene calls are TRBV9 and TRBJ2-1; the D gene could be TRBD1 or TRBD2 (6 bases each). The last part of the DNA fits TRBJ2-7 better; the J call may be wrong. Sequences were obtained from blood. The TCR sequence derives from a woman of 80 years or more in good health. CDR3 sequence (DNA): TGTGCCTGCAGCGTAAATACGGGGGCCACCTACAATGAGCAGTACTTC. Translating it yields CACSVNTGATYNEQYF.